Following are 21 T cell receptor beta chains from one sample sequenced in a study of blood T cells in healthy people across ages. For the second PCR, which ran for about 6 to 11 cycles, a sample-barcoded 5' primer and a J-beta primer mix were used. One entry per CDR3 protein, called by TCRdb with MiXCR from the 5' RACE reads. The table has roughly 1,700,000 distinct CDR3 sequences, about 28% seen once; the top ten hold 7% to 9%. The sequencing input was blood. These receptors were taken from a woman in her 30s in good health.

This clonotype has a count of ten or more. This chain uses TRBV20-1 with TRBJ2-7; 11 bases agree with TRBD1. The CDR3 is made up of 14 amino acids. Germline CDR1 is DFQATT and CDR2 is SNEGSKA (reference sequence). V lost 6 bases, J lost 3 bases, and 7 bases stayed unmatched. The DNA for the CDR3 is TGCAGTGCGGAAACCGGGACAGGGGGCTACGAGCAGTACTTC. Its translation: CSAETGTGGYEQYF.

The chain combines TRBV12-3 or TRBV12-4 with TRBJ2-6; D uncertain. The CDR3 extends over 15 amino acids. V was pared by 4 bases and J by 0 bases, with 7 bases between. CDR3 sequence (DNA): TGTGCCAGCAGTTGGGTAGGCTCTGGGGCCAACGTCCTGACTTTC. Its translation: CASSWVGSGANVLTF.

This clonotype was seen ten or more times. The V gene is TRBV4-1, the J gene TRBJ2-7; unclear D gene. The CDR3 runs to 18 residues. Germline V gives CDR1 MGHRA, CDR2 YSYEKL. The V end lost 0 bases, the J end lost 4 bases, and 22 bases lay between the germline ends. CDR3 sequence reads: CASSQDGPMTLLGYEQYF. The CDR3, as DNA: TGCGCCAGCAGCCAAGACGGTCCCATGACACTTCTTGGGTACGAGCAGTACTTC.

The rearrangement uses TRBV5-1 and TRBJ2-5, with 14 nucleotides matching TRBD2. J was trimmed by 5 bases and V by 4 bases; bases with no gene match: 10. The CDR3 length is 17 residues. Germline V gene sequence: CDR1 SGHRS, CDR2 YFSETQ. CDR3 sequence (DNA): TGCGCCAGCAGCCTGAGACTAGCGGGGGGGCTCACGGAGACCCAGTACTTC. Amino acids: CASSLRLAGGLTETQYF.

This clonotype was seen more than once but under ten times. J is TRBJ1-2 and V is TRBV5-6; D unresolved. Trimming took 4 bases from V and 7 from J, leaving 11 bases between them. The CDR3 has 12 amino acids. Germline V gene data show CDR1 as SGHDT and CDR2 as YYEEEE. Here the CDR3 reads CASSPDYGGYTF. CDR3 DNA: TGTGCCAGCAGCCCGGACTACGGTGGCTACACCTTC.

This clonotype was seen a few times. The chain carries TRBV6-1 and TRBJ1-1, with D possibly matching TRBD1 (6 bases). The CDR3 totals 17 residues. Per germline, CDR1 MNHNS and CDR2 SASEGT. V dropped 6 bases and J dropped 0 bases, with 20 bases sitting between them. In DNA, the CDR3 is TGTGCCAGCAGACCCCCCGCAGGGGCAGAGATGAACACTGAAGCTTTCTTT. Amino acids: CASRPPAGAEMNTEAFF.

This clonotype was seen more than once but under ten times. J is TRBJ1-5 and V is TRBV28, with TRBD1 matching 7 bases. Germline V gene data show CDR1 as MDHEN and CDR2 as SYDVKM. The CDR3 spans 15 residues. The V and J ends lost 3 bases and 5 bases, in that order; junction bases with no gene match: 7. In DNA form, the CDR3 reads TGTGCCAGCAGTTTCCCGGAGGGGGCCCATCAGCCCCAGCATTTT. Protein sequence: CASSFPEGAHQPQHF.

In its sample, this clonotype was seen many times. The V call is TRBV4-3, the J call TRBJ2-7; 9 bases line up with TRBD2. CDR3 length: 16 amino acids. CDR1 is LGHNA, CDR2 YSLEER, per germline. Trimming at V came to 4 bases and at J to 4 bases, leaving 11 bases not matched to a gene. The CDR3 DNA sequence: TGCGCCAGCAGCCCCCAGCTCGCAAGCGGGAGGTACGAGCAGTACTTC. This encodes CASSPQLASGRYEQYF.

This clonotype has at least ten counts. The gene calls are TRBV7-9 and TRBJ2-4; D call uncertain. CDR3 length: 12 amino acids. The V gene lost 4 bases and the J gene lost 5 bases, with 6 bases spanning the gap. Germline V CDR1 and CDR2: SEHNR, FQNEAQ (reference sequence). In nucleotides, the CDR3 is TGTGCCAGCAGCTGGGTAGAAAACATTCAGTACTTC. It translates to CASSWVENIQYF.

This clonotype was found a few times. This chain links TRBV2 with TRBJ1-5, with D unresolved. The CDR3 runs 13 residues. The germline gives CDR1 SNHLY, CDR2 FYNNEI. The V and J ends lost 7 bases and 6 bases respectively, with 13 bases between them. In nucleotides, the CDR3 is TGTGCCAGCAAGGCGGATCCCACTCAGCCCCAGCATTTT. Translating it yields CASKADPTQPQHF.

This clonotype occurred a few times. Here the CDR3 reads CASSPGLSGADTQYF. In DNA form, the CDR3 reads TGTGCCAGCTCACCAGGACTCTCGGGGGCAGATACGCAGTATTTT. The chain combines TRBV18 with TRBJ2-3, with a weak D call TRBD2 (6 bases). Germline V gene data show CDR1 as KGHSH and CDR2 as LQKENI. The CDR3 length is 15 residues. V was shortened by 2 bases and J by 4 bases, with 13 bases between the two germline ends. The complete variable domain, with remaining parts taken from reference TRBV18 and TRBJ2-3, reads NAGVMQNPRHLVRRRGQEARLRCSPMKGHSHVYWYRQLPEEGLKFMVYLQKENIIDESGMPKERFSAEFPKEGPSILRIQQVVRGDSAAYFCASSPGLSGADTQYFGPGTRLTVL.

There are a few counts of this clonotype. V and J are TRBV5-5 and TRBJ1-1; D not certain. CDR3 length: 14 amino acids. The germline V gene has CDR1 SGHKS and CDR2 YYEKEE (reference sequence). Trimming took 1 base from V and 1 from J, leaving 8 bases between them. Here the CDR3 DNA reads TGTGCCAGCAGCTTGAGTCCGAGGAACACTGAAGCTTTCTTT. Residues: CASSLSPRNTEAFF.

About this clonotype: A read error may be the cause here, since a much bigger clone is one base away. The CDR3 is CASSAQVRSSYGYTF. The CDR3 bases are TGTGCCAGCAGCGCCCAGGTTCGGTCGAGCTATGGCTACACCTTC. This chain connects TRBV9 to TRBJ1-2; D is unclear. This CDR3 contains 15 residues. The germline V gene has CDR1 SGDLS and CDR2 YYNGEE. V shed 3 bases and J shed 4 bases, with 16 bases lying between them.

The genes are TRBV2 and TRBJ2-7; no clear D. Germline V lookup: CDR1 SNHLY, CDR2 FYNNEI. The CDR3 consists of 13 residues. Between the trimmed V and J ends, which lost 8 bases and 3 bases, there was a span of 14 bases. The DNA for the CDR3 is TGTGCCAGCGGGCAGCCGGGTCGCTACGAGCAGTACTTC. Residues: CASGQPGRYEQYF.

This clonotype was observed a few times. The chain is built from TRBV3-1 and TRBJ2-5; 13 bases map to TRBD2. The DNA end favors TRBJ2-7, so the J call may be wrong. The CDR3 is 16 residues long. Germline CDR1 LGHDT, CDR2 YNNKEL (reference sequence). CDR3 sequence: CASSQDTSGGAYEQYF. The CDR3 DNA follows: TGTGCCAGCAGCCAGGATACTAGCGGGGGGGCGTACGAGCAGTACTTC.

DNA for the CDR3: TGTGCCAGCAGTGAACTAGCGGGAGAAACAGATACGCAGTATTTT. Encoded protein: CASSELAGETDTQYF. The V and J genes are TRBV25-1 and TRBJ2-3; TRBD2 matches at 10 bases. The CDR3 covers 15 residues. J lost 3 bases, V lost 2 bases, and 2 bases had no gene match. The germline V gene has CDR1 MGHDK and CDR2 SYGVNS.

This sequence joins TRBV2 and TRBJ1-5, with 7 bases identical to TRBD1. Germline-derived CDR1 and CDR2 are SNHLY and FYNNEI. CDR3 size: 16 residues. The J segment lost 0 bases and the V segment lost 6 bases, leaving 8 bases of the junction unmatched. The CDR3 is CASSWDRKDSNQPQHF. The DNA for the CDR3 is TGTGCCAGCAGCTGGGACAGAAAGGATAGCAATCAGCCCCAGCATTTT. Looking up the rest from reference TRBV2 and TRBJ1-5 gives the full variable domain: EPEVTQTPSHQVTQMGQEVILRCVPISNHLYFYWYRQILGQKVEFLVSFYNNEISEKSEIFDDQFSVERPDGSNFTLKIRSTKLEDSAMYFCASSWDRKDSNQPQHFGDGTRLSIL.

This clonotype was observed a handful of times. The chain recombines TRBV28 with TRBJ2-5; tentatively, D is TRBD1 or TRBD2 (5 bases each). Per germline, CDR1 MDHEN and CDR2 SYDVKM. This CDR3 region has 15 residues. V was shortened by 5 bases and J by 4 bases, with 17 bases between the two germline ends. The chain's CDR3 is CASSPSTWGIETQYF. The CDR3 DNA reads TGTGCCAGCAGTCCATCGACCTGGGGGATAGAGACCCAGTACTTC.

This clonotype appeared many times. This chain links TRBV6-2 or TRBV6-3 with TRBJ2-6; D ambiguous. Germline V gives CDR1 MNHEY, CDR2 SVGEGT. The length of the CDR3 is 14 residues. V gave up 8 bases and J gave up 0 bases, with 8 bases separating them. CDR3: CASGPLSGANVLTF. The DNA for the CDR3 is TGTGCCAGCGGCCCTCTCTCTGGGGCCAACGTCCTGACTTTC.

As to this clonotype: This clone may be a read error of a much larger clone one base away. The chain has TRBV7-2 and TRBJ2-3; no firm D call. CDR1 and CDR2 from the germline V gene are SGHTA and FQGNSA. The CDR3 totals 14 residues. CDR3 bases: TGTGCCAACAGCTATAGCCTGCGCACAGATACGCAGTATTTT. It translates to CANSYSLRTDTQYF.

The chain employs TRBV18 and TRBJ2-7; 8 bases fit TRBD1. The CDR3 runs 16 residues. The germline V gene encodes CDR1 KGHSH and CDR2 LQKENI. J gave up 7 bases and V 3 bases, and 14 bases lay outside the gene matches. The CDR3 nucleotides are TGTGCCAGCTCACCGGTAGCGGACAGGGTTTCTGGGGAGCAGTACTTC. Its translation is CASSPVADRVSGEQYF.